These 7 T cell receptor beta chains originate from one sample sequenced in a study of T cells in Graves' hyperthyroidism and ophthalmopathy. RNA transcripts gave rise to amplified TCR beta CDR3 regions. In the first-round RT-PCR of the TCR CDR3, the HTBI primer set was used. From the multiplex PCR reads, TCRdb called clonotypes with MiXCR, one entry per CDR3 protein. The data contain about 290,000 distinct CDR3 sequences, 10% to 15% of them singletons. The specimen sequenced was blood. The receptor source for this set is a young woman with Graves' hyperthyroidism that later progressed to Graves' ophthalmopathy.

This clonotype has ten or more counts. The V call is TRBV12-3 or TRBV12-4, the J call TRBJ1-5; 9 bases are shared with TRBD1. V dropped 5 bases and J dropped 1; count of bases not matched to a gene: 15. The CDR3 contains 19 residues. CDR3 region: CASSPLPGTGRASNQPQHF. The DNA of the CDR3 is TGTGCCAGCAGTCCACTCCCCGGGACAGGGAGAGCAAGCAATCAGCCCCAGCATTTT.

Many counts were recorded for this clonotype. The chain uses TRBV4-3 and TRBJ2-1; tentatively, D is TRBD2 (6 bases). The V gene's germline CDR1 is LGHNA and CDR2 YSLEER. This CDR3 spans 18 amino acids. V lost 4 bases and J lost 9, with 28 bases in between. For the CDR3, the DNA is TGCGCCAGCAGCCTAGCCATAGAGTTCCACGGGAGTTTTCCTGAGCAGTTCTTC. It yields the protein CASSLAIEFHGSFPEQFF.

This clonotype occurred many times. This chain uses TRBV10-3 with TRBJ2-1, with 8 bases fitting TRBD2. Germline CDR1 reads ENHRY; CDR2 reads SYGVKD. This CDR3 spans 15 amino acids. Trimming cost V 6 bases and J 10 bases; bases outside gene matches: 14. CDR3 bases: TGTGCCATCAGCCCGGGACTAGGGGTGGTAGGCGAGCAGTTCTTC. It codes for CAISPGLGVVGEQFF.

This clonotype showed up many times. The V and J genes are TRBV6-1 and TRBJ2-7, with TRBD2 matching 11 bases. Trimming cost V 6 bases and J 5 bases; bases outside gene matches: 9. In germline, CDR1 is MNHNS, CDR2 SASEGT. The CDR3 is made up of 15 amino acids. The CDR3 loop is CASRPRTSGFDEQYF. CDR3 nucleotide sequence: TGTGCCAGCAGGCCCCGGACTAGCGGGTTTGACGAGCAGTACTTC.

This clonotype has at least ten counts. This rearrangement joins TRBV30 to TRBJ2-7, with D possibly being TRBD1 (5 bases). The germline V and J ends were trimmed by 2 bases and 4 bases, with 12 bases remaining between them. The CDR3 is 13 residues long. The germline V gene has CDR1 GTSNPN and CDR2 SVGIG (reference sequence). The chain's CDR3 is CAWSSPDIYEQYF. The CDR3, as DNA: TGTGCCTGGAGTAGTCCGGACATTTACGAGCAGTACTTC.

In this sample, this clonotype turned up many times. The V and J genes are TRBV7-8 and TRBJ1-5, with D possibly matching TRBD1 (5 bases). Trimming stripped 1 base from V and 3 bases from J, with 16 bases between. CDR1 and CDR2 from the germline V gene are SGHVS and FQNEAQ. This CDR3 contains 17 residues. The CDR3 DNA reads as TGTGCCAGCAGCTTAGGTTACCGGGGACCAGACAATCAGCCCCAGCATTTT. Translated: CASSLGYRGPDNQPQHF. Based on the CDR3 plus reference TRBV7-8 and TRBJ1-5, the full variable domain is GAGVSQSPRYKVAKRGQDVALRCDPISGHVSLFWYQQALGQGPEFLTYFQNEAQLDKSGLPSDRFFAERPEGSVSTLKIQRTQQEDSAVYLCASSLGYRGPDNQPQHFGDGTRLSIL.

This clonotype was recorded many times. The chain combines TRBV2 with TRBJ2-5, with 7 bases matching TRBD2. The junction had 14 bases not matched to a gene; V was cut back by 11 bases and J by 8 bases. The CDR3 extends over 13 amino acids. Germline values: CDR1 SNHLY, CDR2 FYNNEI. The CDR3 DNA reads TGTGCCGGAGGGGAGGGCGGGGGTGATACCCAGTACTTC. Encoded protein: CAGGEGGGDTQYF.